This section outlines one T cell receptor (beta chain) sequence together with its context. This specimen comes from a study of blood T cell repertoires in COVID-19. Study-wide context: Samples of COVID-19 (acute and convalescent) were obtained from the United States, Italy and Spain. T cells, B-cell-depleted T cells, or PBMCs provided the cDNA or gDNA that served as material.

In the original analysis: Amplification from reference gene primers served as the basis for estimated nucleated cell counts. Profiling relied on immunoSEQ multiplex PCR, and the TCRdb table lists in-frame clones only, not all of them. That table is the source of V, J and clone size, and D and trimming were worked out from the DNA. The sample includes roughly 500,000 clones, about 91% of them seen just once. Seattle patients were enrolled while actively infected and followed longitudinally. Material for sequencing was peripheral blood. The source is a man younger than 35 with COVID-19, enrolled during active disease.

CDR3 sequence: CASVRVGEKLFF. The CDR3 DNA is TGTGCCAGCGTCCGGGTCGGTGAAAAACTGTTTTTT. This chain connects TRBV11-2 to TRBJ1-4, with no clear D. V was cut by 8 bases and J by 7 bases, with 11 bases left in between. Germline loops: CDR1 SGHAT, CDR2 FQNNGV. CDR3 length: 12 amino acids.